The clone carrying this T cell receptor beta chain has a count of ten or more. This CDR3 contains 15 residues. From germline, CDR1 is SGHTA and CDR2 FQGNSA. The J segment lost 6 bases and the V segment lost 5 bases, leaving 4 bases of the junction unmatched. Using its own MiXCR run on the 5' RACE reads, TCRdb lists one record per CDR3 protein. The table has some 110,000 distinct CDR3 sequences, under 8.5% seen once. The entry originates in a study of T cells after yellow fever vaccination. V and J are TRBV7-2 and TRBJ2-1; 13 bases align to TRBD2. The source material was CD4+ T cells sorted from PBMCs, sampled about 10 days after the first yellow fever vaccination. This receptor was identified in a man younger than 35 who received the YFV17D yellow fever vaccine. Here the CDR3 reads CASSPGLAGANEQFF. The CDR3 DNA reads TGTGCCAGCAGCCCCGGACTAGCGGGGGCCAATGAGCAGTTCTTC.